The 18 T cell receptor beta chains below all came from one sample that was sequenced in a study of T cell repertoires in cytomegalovirus infection. MiXCR was run by TCRdb on the reads, yielding one entry per CDR3 protein. The repertoire includes hundreds of thousands of distinct CDR3 sequences, just under 30% of them detected once, and over 15% sits in the top ten. Their target antigens are unknown. This material consisted of cultured PBMCs, taken from culture after CMV antigen stimulation. These receptors were obtained from a human donor in good health (CMV status not recorded). Some clones in this sample may be carry-over from other donors' samples.

This clonotype has ten or more counts. CDR3 region: CASRWGLAGQETQYF. CDR3 coding DNA: TGTGCCAGCAGGTGGGGACTAGCGGGCCAAGAGACCCAGTACTTC. This chain links TRBV5-5 with TRBJ2-5; TRBD2 matches at 12 bases. This CDR3 has 15 residues. Germline V gene data show CDR1 as SGHKS and CDR2 as YYEKEE (reference sequence). V was pared by 5 bases and J by 1 base, with 3 bases of the junction left unmatched.

This clonotype was observed a few times. The chain uses TRBV4-2 and TRBJ2-3; possibly TRBD2 for D (5 bases). Looked up from germline, CDR1 is LGHNA and CDR2 is YNFKEQ. This CDR3 comprises 15 residues. Between the trimmed V and J ends, which lost 0 bases and 5 bases, there was a span of 12 bases. The CDR3 nucleotides are TGTGCCAGCAGCCAAGATCGAGCGGCTGTAGATACGCAGTATTTT. Its protein product is CASSQDRAAVDTQYF.

The V call is TRBV10-3, the J call TRBJ2-3, with D possibly matching TRBD2 (6 bases). The CDR3 consists of 14 residues. The V gene's germline CDR1 is ENHRY and CDR2 SYGVKD. V was shortened by 7 bases and J by 1 base, with 12 bases between the two germline ends. The CDR3 sequence is CAITDGTGTDTQYF. The CDR3 region has the DNA TGTGCCATCACCGATGGGACTGGCACAGATACGCAGTATTTT.

This clonotype has just a few counts. J is TRBJ2-7 and V is TRBV12-3 or TRBV12-4; D is undetermined. The CDR3 contains 13 residues. The V gene lost 2 bases and the J gene lost 7 bases, with 12 bases spanning the gap. In DNA form, the CDR3 reads TGTGCCAGCAGTTTACGGTCCACCTGGGAGCAGTACTTC. This translates into CASSLRSTWEQYF.

The V gene is TRBV6-6, the J gene TRBJ1-5; a possible D gene is TRBD1 (5 bases). Trimming took 9 bases from V and 4 from J, leaving 10 bases between them. The length of the CDR3 is 12 residues. CDR1 and CDR2 from the germline V gene are MNHNY and SVGAGI (reference sequence). The CDR3 DNA is TGTGCCAGTACGCAGGGTAATCAGCCCCAGCATTTT. It encodes CASTQGNQPQHF.

This clonotype has a handful of counts. CDR3 sequence reads: CASSLQRMNTEAFF. CDR3 bases: TGTGCCAGCAGCTTACAGAGAATGAACACTGAAGCTTTCTTT. The chain couples TRBV7-2 to TRBJ1-1, with D unresolved. The CDR3 is 14 amino acids. Trimming took 2 bases from V and 0 from J, leaving 7 bases between them. Germline assignment: CDR1 SGHTA and CDR2 FQGNSA.

The chain combines TRBV3-1 with TRBJ1-6; 7 bases are a match to TRBD1. Germline V gene data show CDR1 as LGHDT and CDR2 as YNNKEL (reference sequence). This CDR3 is 13 amino acids long. The J segment lost 6 bases and the V segment lost 4 bases, leaving 0 bases of the junction unmatched. CDR3 sequence: CASSRQGNSPLHF. As DNA, the CDR3 is TGTGCCAGCAGCCGACAGGGTAATTCACCCCTCCACTTT.

This chain uses TRBV18 with TRBJ2-1; the D gene is possibly TRBD2 (6 bases). The CDR3 runs 15 residues. Trimming took off 1 base at V and 7 bases at J, with 14 bases between the two ends. The V gene's germline CDR1 is KGHSH and CDR2 LQKENI. The CDR3 loop is CASSPLLEGNNEQFF. CDR3 sequence (DNA): TGTGCCAGCTCACCACTCCTGGAGGGCAATAATGAGCAGTTCTTC.

V gene TRBV10-3 combines with J gene TRBJ2-5, with D possibly matching TRBD2 (5 bases). Germline V gene lookup returns CDR1 ENHRY and CDR2 SYGVKD. This CDR3 has 13 amino acids. V was shortened by 6 bases and J by 2 bases, with 10 bases between the two germline ends. DNA of the CDR3: TGTGCCATCAGGGGTACTAGACAAGAGACCCAGTACTTC. Its protein is CAIRGTRQETQYF.

This clonotype was counted ten times or more. This chain uses TRBV28 with TRBJ2-3, with 10 bases fitting TRBD2. The CDR3 has 17 residues. The germline gives CDR1 MDHEN, CDR2 SYDVKM. V lost 6 bases and J lost 5; bases outside the gene matches: 14. The CDR3 DNA reads as TGTGCCAGCAGCCGAACCCCTAGCGGGAGAAGTGGAGATACGCAGTATTTT. It translates to CASSRTPSGRSGDTQYF. Together with reference TRBV28 and TRBJ2-3, the CDR3 gives the full variable domain: DVKVTQSSRYLVKRTGEKVFLECVQDMDHENMFWYRQDPGLGLRLIYFSYDVKMKEKGDIPEGYSVSREKKERFSLILESASTNQTSMYLCASSRTPSGRSGDTQYFGPGTRLTVL.

This clonotype has ten or more counts. The rearrangement links TRBV5-6 to TRBJ1-1, with 7 bases identical to TRBD1. J gave up 1 base and V 3 bases, and 6 bases lay outside the gene matches. This CDR3 has 15 residues. Germline values: CDR1 SGHDT, CDR2 YYEEEE. CDR3 loop: CASSSGDRKNTEAFF. CDR3 coding DNA: TGTGCCAGCAGCTCGGGGGACAGAAAGAACACTGAAGCTTTCTTT.

This clonotype was seen a handful of times. The J gene is TRBJ2-3, the V gene TRBV7-2; 11 bases are shared with TRBD2. The trim removed 5 bases at V and 5 bases at J, leaving 6 bases unmatched. This CDR3 is 15 amino acids long. Germline V gene data show CDR1 as SGHTA and CDR2 as FQGNSA. The chain's CDR3 is CASSPSSGRLDTQYF. The CDR3 DNA reads as TGTGCCAGCAGCCCCTCTAGCGGGAGGTTAGATACGCAGTATTTT.

This sequence joins TRBV19 and TRBJ2-3, with D perhaps being TRBD1 or TRBD2 (5 bases each). Trimming cost V 5 bases and J 1 base, with 16 bases left between them. This CDR3 has 16 amino acids. In germline, CDR1 is LNHDA, CDR2 SQIVND (reference sequence). The CDR3 bases are TGTGCCAGTAGTCCCGGGGCCAAAGCGGGCACAGATACGCAGTATTTT. Translation gives CASSPGAKAGTDTQYF.

This clonotype was seen a handful of times. The V and J genes are TRBV27 and TRBJ1-1, with TRBD1 matching 7 bases. Germline V gene lookup returns CDR1 MNHEY and CDR2 SMNVEV (reference sequence). V lost 3 bases, J lost 4 bases, and 20 bases stayed unmatched. The CDR3 covers 19 residues. The CDR3 nucleotides are TGTGCCAGCAGTTTCGCTTACGTCCGGACAGGTCAGGGCGGCACTGAAGCTTTCTTT. The encoded protein is CASSFAYVRTGQGGTEAFF.

CDR3 amino acids: CAIMAGVTDTQYF. The CDR3 region has the DNA TGTGCCATCATGGCGGGAGTGACAGATACGCAGTATTTT. The chain employs TRBV10-3 and TRBJ2-3; 7 nucleotides line up with TRBD2. The trim removed 7 bases at V and 3 bases at J, leaving 4 bases unmatched. Per germline, CDR1 ENHRY and CDR2 SYGVKD. The length of the CDR3 is 13 residues.

This clonotype was seen a handful of times. This chain joins TRBV12-3 or TRBV12-4 and TRBJ1-3; no definite D call. V lost 6 bases and J 8 bases, leaving 8 bases between the germline ends. The CDR3 loop spans 11 amino acids. The CDR3 reads CASRGGDTIYF. The CDR3 DNA sequence: TGTGCCAGCAGAGGAGGCGACACCATATATTTT.

The V call is TRBV20-1, the J call TRBJ1-2; D is ambiguous. Looked up from germline, CDR1 is DFQATT and CDR2 is SNEGSKA (reference sequence). The CDR3 totals 13 residues. Trimming removed 2 bases at V and 1 base at J, with 8 bases between. The CDR3 region is CSARSQDNYGYTF. CDR3 DNA sequence: TGCAGTGCTAGATCTCAGGATAACTATGGCTACACCTTC.

The J gene is TRBJ1-5, the V gene TRBV27, with 10 bases fitting TRBD1. From germline, CDR1 is MNHEY and CDR2 SMNVEV (reference sequence). This CDR3 contains 19 residues. Unmatched junction bases numbered 18, after V lost 7 bases and J lost 3 bases. Here the CDR3 reads CASTQLPGQGWPHNQPQHF. The CDR3 DNA follows: TGTGCCAGCACCCAGCTCCCGGGACAGGGGTGGCCCCACAATCAGCCCCAGCATTTT.